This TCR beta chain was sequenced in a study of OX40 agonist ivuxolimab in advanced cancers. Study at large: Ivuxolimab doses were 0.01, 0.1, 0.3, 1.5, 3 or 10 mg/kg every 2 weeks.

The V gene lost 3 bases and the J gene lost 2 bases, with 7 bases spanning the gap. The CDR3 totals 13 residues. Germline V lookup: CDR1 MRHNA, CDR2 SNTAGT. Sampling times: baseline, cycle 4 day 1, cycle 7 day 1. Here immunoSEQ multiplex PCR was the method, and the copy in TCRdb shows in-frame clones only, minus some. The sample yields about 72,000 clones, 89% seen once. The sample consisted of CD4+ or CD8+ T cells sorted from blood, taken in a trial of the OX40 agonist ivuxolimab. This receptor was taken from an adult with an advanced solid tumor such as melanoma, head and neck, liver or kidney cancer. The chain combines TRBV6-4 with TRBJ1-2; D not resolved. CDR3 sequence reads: CASSEGSNYGYTF. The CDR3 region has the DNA TGTGCCAGCAGTGAGGGCAGCAACTATGGCTACACCTTC.